This T cell receptor (beta chain) appears in the sequencing data of a study of blood T cell repertoires in COVID-19. Overall study: Collection of acute and convalescent COVID-19 samples took place in the United States, Italy and Spain. T cells, B-cell-depleted T cells, or PBMCs provided the cDNA or gDNA that served as material.

How the authors handled the data: Reference gene primer amplification yielded estimated nucleated cell counts. Sequencing used immunoSEQ multiplex PCR; TCRdb keeps in-frame clones, though not all of them. The D gene and trimming were derived from the DNA, and the V and J assignments and clone size from that table. This sample carries 80,000 or so clones, over 85% of them seen once, and the ten largest clones take roughly 2.1%. CDR1 is MDHEN, CDR2 SYDVKM, per germline. V was shortened by 2 bases and J by 7 bases, with 9 bases between the two germline ends. The CDR3 runs to 13 residues. The chain uses TRBV28 and TRBJ1-5, with D maybe TRBD1 (5 bases). The origin of this receptor is a man aged 45 to 65 with acute or convalescent COVID-19. Sequencing was performed on peripheral blood. CDR3 residues: CASSLGGVQPQHF. DNA of the CDR3: TGTGCCAGCAGTTTAGGAGGGGTGCAGCCCCAGCATTTT.